This TCR beta chain stems from a study of molecular identifiers for immune sequencing clone quantification. Preparation of the bulk TCR libraries relied on previously described methods and listed TCR primers. TCRdb used MiXCR to reprocess the PCR reads, holding one entry per CDR3 protein. Of about 640,000 distinct CDR3 sequences in the sample, 15% to 20% are singletons; the top ten hold 0.85%. The V gene's germline CDR1 is DFQATT and CDR2 SNEGSKA (reference sequence). The CDR3 loop spans 14 amino acids. Germline trimming cut 6 bases from V and 0 bases from J; bases unmatched to any gene: 7. This clonotype occurred many times.

The receptor was derived from a human donor in good health. Some libraries in this study had Jurkat cell RNA spiked in. The specimen sequenced was naive CD8+ T cells from blood, with Jurkat cell RNA spiked in. Subset here: FACS-sorted CD8+CD4-CCR7+CD45RA+ naive T cells. The chain has TRBV20-1 and TRBJ2-7; 8 bases line up with TRBD1. The CDR3, as DNA: TGCAGTGCGAAGGGACAGGAGACCTCCTACGAGCAGTACTTC. Amino acids: CSAKGQETSYEQYF.